This passage covers 13 T cell receptor beta chains from one sample sequenced in a study of CD8+ T cells in alopecia areata. Extracted RNA was reverse transcribed, and the resulting cDNA served as sequencing template. Clones were read by immunoSEQ multiplex PCR, and TCRdb kept only the in-frame ones, dropping some. The table has around 98,000 clones, roughly 47% seen once. Input material: CD4+ T cells sorted from blood. These receptors originate from a human donor with alopecia areata.

This clone was picked up a small number of times. The rearrangement links TRBV18 to TRBJ2-5; 7 bases fit TRBD1. The CDR3 is 15 residues long. The trim removed 5 bases at V and 0 bases at J, leaving 6 bases unmatched. CDR1 is KGHSH, CDR2 LQKENI, per germline. Written as DNA, the CDR3 is TGTGCCAGCTCAGCCGGACAGGCCAACCAAGAGACCCAGTACTTC. Encoded protein: CASSAGQANQETQYF.

The chain has TRBV7-9 and TRBJ2-1; 9 nucleotides agree with TRBD1. CDR1 is SEHNR, CDR2 FQNEAQ, per germline (reference sequence). J lost 6 bases, V lost 5 bases, and 2 bases had no gene match. CDR3 length equals 13 residues. CDR3 in amino acids: CASSPDRGNEQFF. DNA for the CDR3: TGTGCCAGCAGCCCGGACAGGGGCAATGAGCAGTTCTTC.

This chain joins TRBV4-3 and TRBJ2-1; D is possibly TRBD2 (6 bases). CDR3 length: 14 residues. V was shortened by 4 bases and J by 6 bases, with 13 bases between the two germline ends. CDR1 is LGHNA and CDR2 is YSLEER in the germline V gene. CDR3 sequence: CASSPAGTSNEQFF. As DNA, the CDR3 is TGCGCCAGCAGCCCCGCCGGGACTTCCAATGAGCAGTTCTTC.

The rearrangement joins TRBV28 to TRBJ2-1; TRBD1 might be the D (6 bases). Germline V lookup: CDR1 MDHEN, CDR2 SYDVKM. V was cut by 6 bases and J by 12 bases, with 18 bases left in between. The CDR3 has 13 residues. CDR3 nucleotides: TGTGCCAGCAGAACAGACAGGCCTGGAGGGCAGTTCTTC. Translating gives CASRTDRPGGQFF.

A word on this clone: This CDR3 is also generated by other DNA sequences in the sample. The chain has TRBV30 and TRBJ1-1, with a weak D call TRBD1 (5 bases). This CDR3 contains 13 residues. Germline V gene lookup returns CDR1 GTSNPN and CDR2 SVGIG (reference sequence). V lost 0 bases, J lost 3 bases, and 8 bases lay in between. The CDR3 coding sequence is TGTGCCTGGAGTGTACAGGCACACACTGAAGCTTTCTTT. This translates into CAWSVQAHTEAFF.

The genes are TRBV28 and TRBJ2-1; 10 bases line up with TRBD2. The CDR3 sequence is 17 residues long. After removal of 4 bases from V and 9 bases from J, the junction contained 15 bases not matched to a gene. Germline CDR1 reads MDHEN; CDR2 reads SYDVKM. The CDR3 loop reads CASSSPLAGELSIEQFF. CDR3 nucleotide sequence: TGTGCCAGCAGTTCCCCCCTAGCGGGAGAACTTAGCATTGAGCAGTTCTTC.

This clone was observed a few times. The chain combines TRBV14 with TRBJ1-2; D gene unclear. Per the germline V gene, CDR1 is SGHDN and CDR2 is FVKESK. Trimming left V 4 bases short and J 7 bases short, with 13 bases between. CDR3 length: 13 amino acids. The CDR3 sequence is CASSLREGLGYTF. In nucleotides, the CDR3 is TGTGCCAGCAGCCTGAGAGAGGGCCTTGGCTACACCTTC.

This clone was counted between two and nine times. The chain is built from TRBV29-1 and TRBJ2-1, with 10 nucleotides matching TRBD1. With 6 bases clipped from V and 7 bases from J, the junction kept 6 bases outside the gene matches. The V gene's germline CDR1 is SQVTM and CDR2 ANQGSEA. The CDR3 runs to 13 residues. The CDR3 loop reads CSVLRDRGNEQFF. The DNA of the CDR3 is TGCAGCGTGCTCCGGGACAGGGGAAATGAGCAGTTCTTC.

The chain uses TRBV28 and TRBJ2-3; D unclear. Germline-derived CDR1 and CDR2 are MDHEN and SYDVKM. The CDR3 has 13 amino acids. Trimming took 7 bases from V and 0 from J, leaving 8 bases between them. The CDR3 here is CASMQPSTDTQYF. In DNA form, the CDR3 reads TGTGCCAGCATGCAGCCAAGCACAGATACGCAGTATTTT.

This chain uses TRBV25-1 with TRBJ2-5; 8 bases are a match to TRBD2. Germline values: CDR1 MGHDK, CDR2 SYGVNS. CDR3 length: 17 amino acids. Trimming at V came to 0 bases and at J to 5 bases, leaving 11 bases not matched to a gene. The CDR3 coding sequence is TGTGCCAGCAGTGAATATATACAGACTAGCGTTGCGGAGACCCAGTACTTC. Translated: CASSEYIQTSVAETQYF.

The chain links TRBV11-3 to TRBJ1-1; D call uncertain. The V and J ends lost 3 bases and 11 bases respectively, with 13 bases between them. Germline loops: CDR1 SGHNT, CDR2 YENEEA. The CDR3 consists of 12 residues. The CDR3 sequence: CASSFGSMGAFF. The CDR3 DNA follows: TGTGCCAGCAGCTTCGGGAGCATGGGTGCTTTCTTT.

This clone turned up a few times. The V gene is TRBV29-1, the J gene TRBJ2-1, with D hard to call. This CDR3 spans 14 amino acids. Germline values: CDR1 SQVTM, CDR2 ANQGSEA. Trimming left V 6 bases short and J 1 base short, with 13 bases between. The CDR3 here is CSVATVVSYNEQFF. In nucleotides, the CDR3 is TGCAGCGTCGCAACCGTCGTATCCTACAATGAGCAGTTCTTC.

The V gene is TRBV29-1, the J gene TRBJ2-3; TRBD1 matches 7 bases. This CDR3 spans 13 amino acids. Looked up from germline, CDR1 is SQVTM and CDR2 is ANQGSEA. V shed 7 bases and J 2 bases; nucleotides not matched to a gene: 6. This CDR3 is CSARQGTTDTQYF. In DNA form, the CDR3 reads TGCAGCGCCAGACAGGGTACCACAGATACGCAGTATTTT.